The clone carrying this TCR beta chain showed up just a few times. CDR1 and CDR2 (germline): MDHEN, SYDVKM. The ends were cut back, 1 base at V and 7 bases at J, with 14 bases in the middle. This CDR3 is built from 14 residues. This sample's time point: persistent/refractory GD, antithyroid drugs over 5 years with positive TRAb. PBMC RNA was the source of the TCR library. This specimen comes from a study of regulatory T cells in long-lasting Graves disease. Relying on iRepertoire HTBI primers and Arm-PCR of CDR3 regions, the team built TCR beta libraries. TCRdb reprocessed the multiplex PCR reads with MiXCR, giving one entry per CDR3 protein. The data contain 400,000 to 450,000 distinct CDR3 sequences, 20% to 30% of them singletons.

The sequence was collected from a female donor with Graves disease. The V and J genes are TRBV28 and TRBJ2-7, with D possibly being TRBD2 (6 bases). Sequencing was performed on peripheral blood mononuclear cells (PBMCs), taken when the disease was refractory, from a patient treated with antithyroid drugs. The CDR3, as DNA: TGTGCCAGCAGTTTATTGGTTCGGGGGAGGGAGCAGTACTTC. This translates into CASSLLVRGREQYF. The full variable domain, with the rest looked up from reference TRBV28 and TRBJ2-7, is DVKVTQSSRYLVKRTGEKVFLECVQDMDHENMFWYRQDPGLGLRLIYFSYDVKMKEKGDIPEGYSVSREKKERFSLILESASTNQTSMYLCASSLLVRGREQYFGPGTRLTVT.